This TCR beta chain was retrieved from a study of T cells in Graves' hyperthyroidism and ophthalmopathy. For the study at large: The authors collected peripheral blood at initial diagnosis, before any treatment.

It was RNA transcripts that yielded the amplified TCR beta CDR3 regions. Initially, a first-round RT-PCR of the TCR CDR3 employed the HTBI primer set. TCRdb recomputed calls from the multiplex PCR reads with MiXCR, one row per CDR3 protein. The sample holds 400,000 to 550,000 distinct CDR3 sequences; 24% are singletons and the top ten take around 11%. This clonotype was detected many times. The CDR3 is 13 residues long. V lost 8 bases to trimming and J lost 4 bases, with 13 bases between them. From germline, CDR1 is KGHDR and CDR2 SFDVKD. This chain connects TRBV24-1 to TRBJ1-1; perhaps TRBD1 as D (5 bases). Sequenced: blood. The receptor comes from a woman in her twenties or thirties with Graves' ophthalmopathy. CDR3 sequence (DNA): TGTGCCACCACCCGGGGCGGTGGCACTGAAGCTTTCTTT. Protein sequence: CATTRGGGTEAFF.